This passage covers 15 T cell receptor beta chains from one sample sequenced in a study of human T cells and chemical hapten exposure. TCRdb used MiXCR to reprocess the RACE reads, holding one entry per CDR3 protein. The sample includes about 37,000 distinct CDR3 sequences, around 6.4% of them seen just once. The time point was: patch test 1, 2 weeks after DPC sensitization. Documented treatment: therapeutic diphenylcyclopropenone sensitization with weekly scalp DPC. Unfractionated whole blood was the source of the extracted total RNA. Material: whole blood, obtained in connection with sensitization to the hapten diphenylcyclopropenone (DPC). Every receptor here comes from a woman in her twenties or thirties with alopecia areata. Some clones in this sample may be carry-over from other donors' samples.

On this clonotype: The junction departs from the called germline gene at one end, perhaps through a read error. The V gene is TRBV28, the J gene TRBJ2-7; no reliable D call. This CDR3 is 11 amino acids long. Germline V gene sequence: CDR1 MDHEN, CDR2 SYDVKM. CDR3 nucleotides: TGTGCCAGCAGTCAGCAGGTTCCCCTACACTTC. Translated, it gives CASSQQVPLHF.

This clonotype was seen many times. The gene calls are TRBV7-2 and TRBJ1-1, with D maybe TRBD1 (5 bases). The CDR3 consists of 13 residues. Trimming shortened V by 2 bases and J by 6 bases, and 10 bases separated the two germline ends. The germline V gene has CDR1 SGHTA and CDR2 FQGNSA. CDR3 sequence (DNA): TGTGCCAGCAGCTTATCAGGGAGGGCTGAAGCTTTCTTT. As protein: CASSLSGRAEAFF.

The J gene is TRBJ2-1, the V gene TRBV7-2, with D possibly being TRBD1 (5 bases). The germline V gene encodes CDR1 SGHTA and CDR2 FQGNSA. V dropped 5 bases and J dropped 8 bases, with 13 bases sitting between them. This CDR3 has 13 amino acids. Here the CDR3 DNA reads TGTGCCAGCAGCCCCGACAGAGGCGATGAGCAGTTCTTC. It yields the protein CASSPDRGDEQFF.

This chain links TRBV2 with TRBJ2-3; 12 nucleotides agree with TRBD2. J gave up 6 bases and V 6 bases, and 7 bases lay outside the gene matches. The CDR3 has 15 residues. Germline V CDR1 and CDR2: SNHLY, FYNNEI. CDR3 region: CASSASGGAWDTQYF. The CDR3 DNA reads as TGTGCCAGCAGCGCTAGCGGGGGGGCCTGGGATACGCAGTATTTT.

V and J are TRBV7-2 and TRBJ1-6; D uncertain. This CDR3 contains 18 residues. The ends were cut back, 4 bases at V and 0 bases at J, with 16 bases in the middle. The germline CDR1 and CDR2 sequences are SGHTA and FQGNSA. In DNA form, the CDR3 reads TGTGCCAGCAGCTCACGTCGGGGAGAAGGCTCCTATAATTCACCCCTCCACTTT. Translated: CASSSRRGEGSYNSPLHF.

This clonotype was seen ten or more times. V gene TRBV28 combines with J gene TRBJ1-2; tentative D call: TRBD1 (6 bases). The length of the CDR3 is 14 residues. Germline values: CDR1 MDHEN, CDR2 SYDVKM. Trimming left V 7 bases short and J 1 base short, with 13 bases between. For the CDR3, the DNA is TGTGCCAGCACCCACGGACAGAATAACTATGGCTACACCTTC. This translates into CASTHGQNNYGYTF.

The V gene is TRBV19, the J gene TRBJ1-1, with 7 bases aligning to TRBD1. In germline, CDR1 is LNHDA, CDR2 SQIVND (reference sequence). The length of the CDR3 is 13 residues. V was clipped by 5 bases and J by 5 bases; unmatched bases: 5. The CDR3 DNA sequence: TGTGCCAGTAGTTTGACAGGGAAGACTGAAGCTTTCTTT. It codes for CASSLTGKTEAFF.

The chain carries TRBV29-1 and TRBJ1-2; a weak D match, TRBD1 (5 bases). Germline lookup yields CDR1 SQVTM and CDR2 ANQGSEA. The V gene lost 3 bases and the J gene lost 0 bases, with 11 bases spanning the gap. The CDR3 is 14 residues long. The CDR3 here is CSVDRGDSNYGYTF. The CDR3, as DNA: TGCAGCGTTGATCGGGGGGACTCTAACTATGGCTACACCTTC.

This clonotype turned up a few times. V is TRBV12-3 or TRBV12-4 and J is TRBJ2-5; 13 nucleotides line up with TRBD2. The V and J ends lost 6 bases and 3 bases, in that order; junction bases with no gene match: 4. CDR3 size: 15 residues. The CDR3 protein is CASSTGTSGEETQYF. The DNA of the CDR3 is TGTGCCAGCAGCACCGGGACTAGCGGGGAAGAGACCCAGTACTTC.

This clonotype came up a few times. The chain couples TRBV6-6 to TRBJ2-3; no definite D call. Trimming stripped 7 bases from V and 0 bases from J, with 5 bases between. Germline V gene lookup returns CDR1 MNHNY and CDR2 SVGAGI (reference sequence). The CDR3 covers 12 residues. CDR3 sequence reads: CASISSTDTQYF. CDR3 sequence (DNA): TGTGCCAGCATATCGAGCACAGATACGCAGTATTTT.

The chain joins TRBV3-1 to TRBJ1-4; D unclear. Trimming left V 0 bases short and J 3 bases short, with 2 bases between. The CDR3 is 13 amino acids. Germline values: CDR1 LGHDT, CDR2 YNNKEL (reference sequence). The DNA for the CDR3 is TGTGCCAGCAGCCAAGAACCTAATGAAAAACTGTTTTTT. Translation gives CASSQEPNEKLFF.

This clonotype was observed at least ten times. V gene TRBV7-2 combines with J gene TRBJ2-4, with a weak D call TRBD1 (6 bases). Germline CDR1 and CDR2: SGHTA and FQGNSA. Trimming cost V 2 bases and J 1 base, with 6 bases left between them. The length of the CDR3 is 14 residues. This CDR3 is CASSLTGAKNIQYF. CDR3 sequence (DNA): TGTGCCAGCAGCTTAACAGGGGCCAAAAACATTCAGTACTTC.

CDR3 sequence reads: CASSPQRGLGPQHF. The CDR3 nucleotides are TGTGCCAGCAGTCCGCAGCGTGGGCTTGGGCCCCAGCATTTT. The chain carries TRBV6-2 or TRBV6-3 and TRBJ1-5; D gene ambiguous. CDR1 and CDR2 from the germline V gene are MNHEY and SVGEGT. V lost 5 bases to trimming and J lost 9 bases, with 17 bases between them. This CDR3 spans 14 amino acids.

This clonotype was seen at least ten times. The rearrangement joins TRBV25-1 to TRBJ1-1; D remains ambiguous. This CDR3 region has 14 residues. The ends were cut back, 8 bases at V and 0 bases at J, with 13 bases in the middle. Germline V gene data show CDR1 as MGHDK and CDR2 as SYGVNS. The CDR3 DNA follows: TGTGCCAGCGAATTGGGCGGACTGAACACTGAAGCTTTCTTT. Its protein product is CASELGGLNTEAFF.

Many counts were recorded for this clonotype. This sequence joins TRBV12-3 or TRBV12-4 and TRBJ2-2, with unresolved D. CDR3 length: 14 residues. Trimming left V 3 bases short and J 1 base short, with 6 bases between. CDR3 amino acids: CASSFGENTGELFF. In nucleotides, the CDR3 is TGTGCCAGCAGTTTCGGCGAGAACACCGGGGAGCTGTTTTTT.